The clone carrying this TCR beta chain was picked up many times. The time point is: newly diagnosed GD, antithyroid drugs for less than 3 months. Scientists built the TCR library using RNA that was extracted from PBMCs. This entry belongs to a study of regulatory T cells in long-lasting Graves disease. Study information: Patients newly diagnosed with Graves' had been on antithyroid drugs for under 3 months.

Researchers made TCR beta libraries by using iRepertoire HTBI primers and running Arm-PCR on CDR3 regions. TCRdb ran MiXCR on the multiplex PCR reads and lists one entry per CDR3 protein. The table includes 550,000 or so distinct CDR3 sequences, around 12% detected once. Germline V lookup: CDR1 SGDLS, CDR2 YYNGEE. The germline V and J ends were trimmed by 1 base and 7 bases, with 8 bases remaining between them. The length of the CDR3 is 12 residues. These sequences were also reported in another study, on T cells in Graves' hyperthyroidism and ophthalmopathy.

The chain links TRBV9 to TRBJ1-2; unclear D gene. The receptor's source is a woman in her 30s with Graves disease. The sequencing used peripheral blood mononuclear cells (PBMCs), collected at new diagnosis, from a patient treated with antithyroid drugs. Here the CDR3 DNA reads TGTGCCAGCAGCGTATCGTACGGTGGCTACACCTTC. This gives the protein CASSVSYGGYTF.